This TCR beta chain derives from a study of blood T cells in healthy people across ages. Broader study findings: Relative to aged donors, long-lived donors carried more naive CD4+ cells and displayed higher diversity.

Each sample gave at least 6 million isolated PBMCs. Primed by a sample-barcoded 5' primer and a J-beta primer mix, a second PCR proceeded for roughly 7 to 11 cycles. Each CDR3 protein is one row after TCRdb ran MiXCR on the 5' RACE reads. The sample includes more than 750,000 distinct CDR3 sequences, 25% to 35% of them seen just once. Regarding this clonotype: Its antigen remains unknown. It may be a read error: a sequence one base away is much more abundant.

The same data also contributed to another study, on T cells of mothers and their children.

This receptor was taken from a middle-aged woman in good health. Sequencing used blood.

The CDR3 nucleotides read TGTGCCAGCAGCCATGGGGAACTAGCCGGAGATACGCAGTATTTT. Protein product: CASSHGELAGDTQYF. V is TRBV3-1 and J is TRBJ2-3, with a possible D match to TRBD2 (6 bases). The CDR3 loop spans 15 amino acids. CDR1 is LGHDT, CDR2 YNNKEL, per germline (reference sequence). The germline V and J ends were trimmed by 3 bases and 5 bases, with 15 bases remaining between them.